This T cell receptor beta chain appears in the sequencing data of a study of CD8 T cells in Susac syndrome. The wider study: Among the Susac syndrome patients sequenced, about 6 had active disease and fewer than 10 were in remission.

Study-wide points: In Susac patients, clonal expansion was not detected in CD4+ cells.

Comments on this clonotype: Its specificity is not known.

This CDR3 spans 13 amino acids. Deletions cut 5 bases from V and 2 bases from J, with 10 bases between. Germline CDR1 and CDR2: SQVTM and ANQGSEA. Random hexamers were used to reverse transcribe the RNA input (about 0.45 to 1 ug). It was immunoSEQ multiplex PCR that amplified TCR beta CDR3 across 54 Vbeta and 13 Jbeta. A single record per CDR3 protein comes from TCRdb applying MiXCR to the immunoSEQ multiplex PCR reads. The table has tens of thousands of distinct CDR3 sequences, around 93% seen once. The receptor's source is a human donor with Susac syndrome. Sequencing was performed on CD4+ T cells from PBMCs. This chain uses TRBV29-1 with TRBJ2-4; D is undetermined. CDR3 amino acids: CSVRTGSKNIQYF. The CDR3 DNA sequence: TGCAGCGTTCGTACCGGGTCCAAAAACATTCAGTACTTC.